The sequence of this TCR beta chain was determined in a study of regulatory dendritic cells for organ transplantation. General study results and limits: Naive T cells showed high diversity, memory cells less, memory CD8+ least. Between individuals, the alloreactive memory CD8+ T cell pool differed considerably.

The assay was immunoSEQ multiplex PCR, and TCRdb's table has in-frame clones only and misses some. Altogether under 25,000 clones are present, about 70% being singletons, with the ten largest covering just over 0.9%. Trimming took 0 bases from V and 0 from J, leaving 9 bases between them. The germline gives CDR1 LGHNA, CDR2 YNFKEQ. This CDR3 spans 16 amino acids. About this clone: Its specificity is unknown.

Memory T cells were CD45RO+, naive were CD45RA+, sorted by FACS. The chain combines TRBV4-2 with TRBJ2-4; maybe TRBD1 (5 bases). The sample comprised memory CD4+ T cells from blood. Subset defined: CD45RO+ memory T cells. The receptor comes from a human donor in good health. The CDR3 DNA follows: TGTGCCAGCAGCCAAGATCCAGGGATAGCCAAAAACATTCAGTACTTC. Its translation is CASSQDPGIAKNIQYF.